This T cell receptor beta chain stems from a study of T cells after yellow fever vaccination. Using its own MiXCR run on the 5' RACE reads, TCRdb lists one record per CDR3 protein. Altogether approximately 330,000 distinct CDR3 sequences are present, about 4% being singletons, with the ten largest covering approximately 25%. This clonotype was seen only a few times. Its antigen is not known. Germline assignment: CDR1 LNHDA and CDR2 SQIVND (reference sequence). Trimming stripped 4 bases from V and 5 bases from J, with 14 bases between. The CDR3 consists of 14 residues. The study, taken as a whole, reports: There was a possibility that FACS-sorted repertoires contained abundant clonotypes contaminating from the bulk population. Post-booster samples contained most primary-vaccination clones (about 96% CD4, almost 90% CD8).

The chain links TRBV19 to TRBJ2-5, with no clear D. The receptor's source is a man between 18 and 29 years old who received the YFV17D yellow fever vaccine. Sequences were derived from PBMCs, sampled 5 days after the yellow fever booster vaccination. CDR3 coding DNA: TGTGCCAGTAGTACCCGATTGGGCCGGGAGACCCAGTACTTC. Amino acid sequence: CASSTRLGRETQYF.